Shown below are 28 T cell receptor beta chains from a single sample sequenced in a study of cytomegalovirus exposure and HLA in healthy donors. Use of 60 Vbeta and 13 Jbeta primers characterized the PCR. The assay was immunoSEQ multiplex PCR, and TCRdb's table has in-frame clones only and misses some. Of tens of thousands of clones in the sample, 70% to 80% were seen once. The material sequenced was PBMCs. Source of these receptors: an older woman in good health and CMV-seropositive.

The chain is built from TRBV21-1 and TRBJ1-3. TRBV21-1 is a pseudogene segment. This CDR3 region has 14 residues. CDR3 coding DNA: TGTGCCACCGGCGGGCGCTTCTCTGGAAACACCATATATTTT. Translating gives CATGGRFSGNTIYF.

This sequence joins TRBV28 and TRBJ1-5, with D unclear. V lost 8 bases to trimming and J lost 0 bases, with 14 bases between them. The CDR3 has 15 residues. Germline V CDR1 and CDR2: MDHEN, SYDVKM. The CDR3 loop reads CASAGRGTSNQPQHF. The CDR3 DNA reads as TGTGCCAGCGCTGGACGGGGAACTAGCAATCAGCCCCAGCATTTT.

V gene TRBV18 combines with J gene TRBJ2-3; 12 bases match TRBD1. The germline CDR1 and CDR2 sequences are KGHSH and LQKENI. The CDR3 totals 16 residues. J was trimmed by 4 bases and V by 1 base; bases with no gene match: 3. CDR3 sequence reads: CASSPRGTGGADTQYF. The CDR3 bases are TGTGCCAGCTCACCACGGGGGACAGGGGGCGCAGATACGCAGTATTTT.

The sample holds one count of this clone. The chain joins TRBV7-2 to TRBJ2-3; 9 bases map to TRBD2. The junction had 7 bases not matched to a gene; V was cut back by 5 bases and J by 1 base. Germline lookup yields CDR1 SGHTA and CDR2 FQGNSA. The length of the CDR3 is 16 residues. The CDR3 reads CASSRTERGGTDTQYF. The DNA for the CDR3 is TGTGCCAGCAGCCGGACGGAGCGGGGGGGCACAGATACGCAGTATTTT. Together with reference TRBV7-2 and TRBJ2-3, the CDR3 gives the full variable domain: GAGVSQSPSNKVTEKGKDVELRCDPISGHTALYWYRQSLGQGLEFLIYFQGNSAPDKSGLPSDRFSAERTGGSVSTLTIQRTQQEDSAVYLCASSRTERGGTDTQYFGPGTRLTVL.

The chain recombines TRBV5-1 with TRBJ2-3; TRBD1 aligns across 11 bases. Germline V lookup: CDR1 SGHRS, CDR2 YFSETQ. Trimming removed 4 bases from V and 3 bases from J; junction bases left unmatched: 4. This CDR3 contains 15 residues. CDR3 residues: CASSNGQGATDTQYF. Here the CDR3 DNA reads TGCGCCAGCAGCAACGGACAGGGGGCAACAGATACGCAGTATTTT. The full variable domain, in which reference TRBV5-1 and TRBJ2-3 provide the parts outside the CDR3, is KAGVTQTPRYLIKTRGQQVTLSCSPISGHRSVSWYQQTPGQGLQFLFEYFSETQRNKGNFPGRFSGRQFSNSRSEMNVSTLELGDSALYLCASSNGQGATDTQYFGPGTRLTVL.

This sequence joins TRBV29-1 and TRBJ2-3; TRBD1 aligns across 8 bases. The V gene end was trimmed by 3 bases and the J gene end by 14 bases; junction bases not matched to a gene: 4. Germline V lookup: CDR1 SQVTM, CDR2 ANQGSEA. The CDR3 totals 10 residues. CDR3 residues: CSVEQGARYF. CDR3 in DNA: TGCAGCGTTGAGCAGGGGGCGCGGTATTTT.

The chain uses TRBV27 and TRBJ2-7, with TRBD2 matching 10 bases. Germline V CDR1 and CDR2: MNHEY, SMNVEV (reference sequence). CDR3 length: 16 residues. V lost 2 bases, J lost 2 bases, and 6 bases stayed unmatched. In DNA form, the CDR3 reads TGTGCCAGCAGTTTAAGTACTAGCGGGATCCCCTACGAGCAGTACTTC. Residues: CASSLSTSGIPYEQYF.

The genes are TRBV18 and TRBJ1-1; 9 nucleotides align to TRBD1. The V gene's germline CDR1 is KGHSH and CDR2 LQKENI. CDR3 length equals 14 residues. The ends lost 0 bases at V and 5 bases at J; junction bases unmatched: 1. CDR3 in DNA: TGTGCCAGCTCACCACCTGGGACAGGGACTGAAGCTTTCTTT. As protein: CASSPPGTGTEAFF.

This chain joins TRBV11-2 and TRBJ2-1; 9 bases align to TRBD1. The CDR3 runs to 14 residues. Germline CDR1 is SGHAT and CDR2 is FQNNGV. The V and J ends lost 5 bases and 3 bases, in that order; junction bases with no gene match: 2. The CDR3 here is CASSGGQGYNEQFF. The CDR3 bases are TGTGCCAGCAGCGGGGGACAGGGCTACAATGAGCAGTTCTTC.

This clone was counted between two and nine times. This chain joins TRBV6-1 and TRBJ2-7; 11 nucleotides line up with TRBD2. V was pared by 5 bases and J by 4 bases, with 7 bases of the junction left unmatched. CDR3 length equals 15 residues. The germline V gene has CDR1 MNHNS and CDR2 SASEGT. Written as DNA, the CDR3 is TGTGCCAGCAGTCCGATGGGGACTAGCGGTTACGAGCAGTACTTC. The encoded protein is CASSPMGTSGYEQYF.

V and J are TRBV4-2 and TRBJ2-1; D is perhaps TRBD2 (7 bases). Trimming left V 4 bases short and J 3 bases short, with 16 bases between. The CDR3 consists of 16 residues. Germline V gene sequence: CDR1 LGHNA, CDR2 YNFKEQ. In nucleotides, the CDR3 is TGTGCCAGCAGCCCGTCAAAGGGGGGGAGCTACAATGAGCAGTTCTTC. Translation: CASSPSKGGSYNEQFF.

The CDR3 coding sequence is TGTGCCTGGTCACCTGGGGCAGTGAATCAGCCCCAGCATTTT. This encodes CAWSPGAVNQPQHF. The chain has TRBV30 and TRBJ1-5; weak D call: TRBD1 (5 bases). CDR3 length: 14 amino acids. The germline gives CDR1 GTSNPN, CDR2 SVGIG (reference sequence). Trimming pared 5 bases from V and 4 bases from J, leaving 15 bases between. The full variable domain, its missing parts supplied by reference TRBV30 and TRBJ1-5, is SQTIHQWPATLVQPVGSPLSLECTVEGTSNPNLYWYRQAAGRGLQLLFYSVGIGQISSEVPQNLSASRPQDRQFILSSKKLLLSDSGFYLCAWSPGAVNQPQHFGDGTRLSIL.

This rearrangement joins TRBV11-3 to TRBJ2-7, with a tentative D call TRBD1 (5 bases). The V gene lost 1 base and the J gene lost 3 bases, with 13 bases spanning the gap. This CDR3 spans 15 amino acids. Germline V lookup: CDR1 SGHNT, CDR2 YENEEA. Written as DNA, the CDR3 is TGTGCCAGCAGCTTAGGAGTGGGCAGGGACTACGAGCAGTACTTC. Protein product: CASSLGVGRDYEQYF.

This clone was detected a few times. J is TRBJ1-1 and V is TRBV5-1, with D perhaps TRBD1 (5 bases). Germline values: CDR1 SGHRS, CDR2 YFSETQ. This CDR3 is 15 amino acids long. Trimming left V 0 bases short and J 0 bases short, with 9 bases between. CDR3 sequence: CASSLETALNTEAFF. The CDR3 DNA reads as TGCGCCAGCAGCTTGGAGACAGCTCTGAACACTGAAGCTTTCTTT. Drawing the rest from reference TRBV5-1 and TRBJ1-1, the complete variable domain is KAGVTQTPRYLIKTRGQQVTLSCSPISGHRSVSWYQQTPGQGLQFLFEYFSETQRNKGNFPGRFSGRQFSNSRSEMNVSTLELGDSALYLCASSLETALNTEAFFGQGTRLTVV.

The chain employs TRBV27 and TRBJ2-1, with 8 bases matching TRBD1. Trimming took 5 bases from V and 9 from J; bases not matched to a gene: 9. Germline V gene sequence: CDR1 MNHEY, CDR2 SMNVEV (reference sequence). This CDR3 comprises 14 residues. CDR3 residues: CASSPYSGGSEQFF. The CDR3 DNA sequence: TGTGCCAGCAGTCCCTACTCAGGGGGCAGTGAGCAGTTCTTC.

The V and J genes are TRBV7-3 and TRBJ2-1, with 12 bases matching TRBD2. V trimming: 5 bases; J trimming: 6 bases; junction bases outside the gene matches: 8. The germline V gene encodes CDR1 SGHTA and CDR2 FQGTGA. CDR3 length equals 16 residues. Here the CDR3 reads CASSPWTSGEVNEQFF. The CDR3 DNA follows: TGTGCCAGCAGCCCCTGGACTAGCGGGGAGGTCAATGAGCAGTTCTTC. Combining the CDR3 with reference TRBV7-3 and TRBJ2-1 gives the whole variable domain GAGVSQTPSNKVTEKGKYVELRCDPISGHTALYWYRQSLGQGPEFLIYFQGTGAADDSGLPNDRFFAVRPEGSVSTLKIQRTERGDSAVYLCASSPWTSGEVNEQFFGPGTRLTVL.

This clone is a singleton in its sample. This CDR3 is CASSRGGSSGANVLTF. CDR3 DNA sequence: TGTGCCAGCAGCCGGGGGGGGTCCTCTGGGGCCAACGTCCTGACTTTC. The chain combines TRBV11-3 with TRBJ2-6, with 8 bases aligning to TRBD2. This CDR3 has 16 amino acids. J was trimmed by 0 bases and V by 5 bases; bases with no gene match: 3. CDR1 and CDR2 (germline): SGHNT, YENEEA.

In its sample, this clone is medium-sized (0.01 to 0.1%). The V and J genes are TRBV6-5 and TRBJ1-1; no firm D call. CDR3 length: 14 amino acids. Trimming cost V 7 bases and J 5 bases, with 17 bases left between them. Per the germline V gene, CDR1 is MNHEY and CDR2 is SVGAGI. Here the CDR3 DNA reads TGTGCCAGCACCGGGCTGAGGGCGGGGACTGAAGCTTTCTTT. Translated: CASTGLRAGTEAFF.

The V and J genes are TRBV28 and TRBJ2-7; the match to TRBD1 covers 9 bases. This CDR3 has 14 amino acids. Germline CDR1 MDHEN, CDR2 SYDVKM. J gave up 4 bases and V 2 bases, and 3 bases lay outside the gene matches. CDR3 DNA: TGTGCCAGCAGTTTAGGGGGACAGGGATACGAGCAGTACTTC. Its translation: CASSLGGQGYEQYF.

This CDR3 reads CASSQPGTNYGYTF. DNA of the CDR3: TGTGCCAGCAGCCAACCCGGGACTAACTATGGCTACACCTTC. The chain links TRBV7-2 to TRBJ1-2; D ambiguous. This CDR3 region has 14 residues. The germline V gene encodes CDR1 SGHTA and CDR2 FQGNSA. The V and J ends lost 5 bases and 0 bases respectively, with 10 bases between them.

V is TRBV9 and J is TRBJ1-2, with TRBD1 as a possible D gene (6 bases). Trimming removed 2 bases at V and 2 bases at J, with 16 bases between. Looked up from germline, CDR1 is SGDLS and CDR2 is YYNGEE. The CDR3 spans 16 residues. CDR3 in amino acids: CASSVGGAARNYGYTF. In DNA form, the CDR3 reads TGTGCCAGCAGCGTTGGGGGGGCAGCGAGGAACTATGGCTACACCTTC. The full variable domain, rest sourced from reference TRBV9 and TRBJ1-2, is DSGVTQTPKHLITATGQRVTLRCSPRSGDLSVYWYQQSLDQGLQFLIQYYNGEERAKGNILERFSAQQFPDLHSELNLSSLELGDSALYFCASSVGGAARNYGYTFGSGTRLTVV.

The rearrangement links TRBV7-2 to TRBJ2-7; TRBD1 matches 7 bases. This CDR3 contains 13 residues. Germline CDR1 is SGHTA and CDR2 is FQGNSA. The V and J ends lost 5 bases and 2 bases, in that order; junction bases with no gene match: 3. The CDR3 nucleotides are TGTGCCAGCAGCCGGGACAGACCCTACGAGCAGTACTTC. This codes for CASSRDRPYEQYF.

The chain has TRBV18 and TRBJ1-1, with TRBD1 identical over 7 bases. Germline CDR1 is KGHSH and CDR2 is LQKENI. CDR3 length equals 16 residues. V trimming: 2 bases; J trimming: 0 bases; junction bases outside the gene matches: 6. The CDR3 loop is CASSPTPGTVNTEAFF. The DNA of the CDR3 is TGTGCCAGCTCACCAACTCCCGGGACAGTGAACACTGAAGCTTTCTTT. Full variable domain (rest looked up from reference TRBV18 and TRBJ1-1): NAGVMQNPRHLVRRRGQEARLRCSPMKGHSHVYWYRQLPEEGLKFMVYLQKENIIDESGMPKERFSAEFPKEGPSILRIQQVVRGDSAAYFCASSPTPGTVNTEAFFGQGTRLTVV.

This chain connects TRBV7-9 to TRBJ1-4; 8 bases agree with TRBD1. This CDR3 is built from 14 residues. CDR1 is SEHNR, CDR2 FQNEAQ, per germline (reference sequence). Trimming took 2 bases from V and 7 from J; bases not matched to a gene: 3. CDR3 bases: TGTGCCAGCAGCTTACAGGGGGCAGGTGAAAAACTGTTTTTT. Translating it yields CASSLQGAGEKLFF.

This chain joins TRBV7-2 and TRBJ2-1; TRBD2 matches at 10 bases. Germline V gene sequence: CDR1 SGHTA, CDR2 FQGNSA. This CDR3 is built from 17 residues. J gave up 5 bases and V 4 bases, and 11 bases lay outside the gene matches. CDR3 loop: CASSYPFSGGLNNEQFF. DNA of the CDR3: TGTGCCAGCAGCTACCCGTTTAGCGGGGGGTTAAACAATGAGCAGTTCTTC.

CDR3 amino acids: CASTQTGLGGELFF. The CDR3, as DNA: TGCGCCAGCACCCAGACAGGGCTAGGCGGGGAGCTGTTTTTT. This chain connects TRBV4-3 to TRBJ2-2, with 7 bases fitting TRBD1. The germline gives CDR1 LGHNA, CDR2 YSLEER. Trimming at V came to 7 bases and at J to 7 bases, leaving 9 bases not matched to a gene. CDR3 size: 14 residues.

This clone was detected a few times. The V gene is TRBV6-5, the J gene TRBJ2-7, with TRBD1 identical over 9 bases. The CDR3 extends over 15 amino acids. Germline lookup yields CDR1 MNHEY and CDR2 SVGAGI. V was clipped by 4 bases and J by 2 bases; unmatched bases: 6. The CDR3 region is CASSSPGQGTYEQYF. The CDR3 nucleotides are TGTGCCAGCAGTTCACCGGGACAGGGAACCTACGAGCAGTACTTC.

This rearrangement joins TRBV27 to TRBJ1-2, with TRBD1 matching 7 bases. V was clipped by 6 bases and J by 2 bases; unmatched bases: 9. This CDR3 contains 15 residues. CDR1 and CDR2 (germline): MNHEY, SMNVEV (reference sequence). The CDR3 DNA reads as TGTGCCAGCAGCGCACATTCAGGGGGAAACTATGGCTACACCTTC. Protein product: CASSAHSGGNYGYTF.